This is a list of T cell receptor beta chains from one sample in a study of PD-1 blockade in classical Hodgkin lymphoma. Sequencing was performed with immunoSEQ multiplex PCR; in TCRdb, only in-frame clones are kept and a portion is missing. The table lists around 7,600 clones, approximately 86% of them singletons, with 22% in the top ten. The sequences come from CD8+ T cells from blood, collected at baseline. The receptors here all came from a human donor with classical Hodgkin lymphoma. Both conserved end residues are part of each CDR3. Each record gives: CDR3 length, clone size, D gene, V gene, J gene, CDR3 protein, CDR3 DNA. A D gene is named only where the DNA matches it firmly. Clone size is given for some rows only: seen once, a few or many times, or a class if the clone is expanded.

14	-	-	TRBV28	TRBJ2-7	CASSSPGRTYEQYF	TGTGCCAGCAGTTCGCCGGGACGGACCTACGAGCAGTACTTC
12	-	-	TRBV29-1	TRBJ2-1	CSVLSGSNEQFF	TGCAGCGTTCTTAGCGGTTCCAATGAGCAGTTCTTC
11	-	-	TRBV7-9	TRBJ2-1	CASSLSPQQFF	TGTGCCAGCAGCTTATCGCCCCAGCAGTTCTTC
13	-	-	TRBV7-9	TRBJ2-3	CASSPPQGNTQYF	TGTGCCAGCAGCCCCCCCCAGGGTAATACGCAGTATTTT
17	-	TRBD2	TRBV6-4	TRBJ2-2	CASSPSGLAANTGELFF	TGTGCCAGCAGTCCCTCGGGACTAGCGGCGAACACCGGGGAGCTGTTTTTT
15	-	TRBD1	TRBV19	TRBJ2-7	CASSPTTGVIDEQYF	TGTGCCAGTAGTCCCACCACAGGGGTCATCGACGAGCAGTACTTC
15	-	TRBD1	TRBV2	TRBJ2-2	CASKWDSLNTGELFF	TGTGCCAGCAAGTGGGACAGCCTGAACACCGGGGAGCTGTTTTTT
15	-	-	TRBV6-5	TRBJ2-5	CASLGTGGGWETQYF	TGTGCCAGCTTGGGAACCGGGGGCGGCTGGGAGACCCAGTACTTC
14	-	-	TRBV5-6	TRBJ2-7	CASSGLSPTYEQYF	TGTGCCAGCAGCGGTCTAAGTCCCACCTACGAGCAGTACTTC
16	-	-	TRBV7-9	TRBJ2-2	CASSSSGGVPTGELFF	TGTGCCAGCAGTTCCAGCGGCGGAGTCCCCACCGGGGAGCTGTTTTTT
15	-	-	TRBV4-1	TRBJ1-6	CASSQQLSGESPLHF	TGCGCCAGCAGCCAACAGTTATCGGGAGAGTCACCCCTCCACTTT
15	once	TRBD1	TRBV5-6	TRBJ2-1	CASSPFWDRNNEQFF	TGTGCCAGCAGCCCCTTTTGGGACAGAAACAATGAGCAGTTCTTC
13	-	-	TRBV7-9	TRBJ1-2	CASSLAGWYGYTF	TGTGCCAGCAGCTTAGCGGGTTGGTATGGCTACACCTTC
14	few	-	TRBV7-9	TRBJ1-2	CASSLSEGVYGYTF	TGTGCCAGCAGCTTATCCGAGGGGGTCTATGGCTACACCTTC
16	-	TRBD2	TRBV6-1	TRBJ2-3	CASSEFRAGGGDTQYF	TGTGCCAGCAGTGAATTTCGCGCGGGAGGGGGGGATACGCAGTATTTT
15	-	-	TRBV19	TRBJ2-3	CASSIEGTSTDTQYF	TGTGCCAGTAGTATAGAGGGGACTAGCACAGATACGCAGTATTTT
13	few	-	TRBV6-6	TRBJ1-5	CAVQVNLNQPQHF	TGTGCCGTACAGGTTAACCTCAATCAGCCCCAGCATTTT